A selection of T cell receptor beta chains follows, all from one sample in a study of T cells after posttransplantation cyclophosphamide. Repertoires were generated with immunoSEQ multiplex PCR, while TCRdb's copy carries only in-frame clones and drops some. The sample records about 15,000 clones, around nine tenths being singletons. The specimen was CD4+ T cells sorted from blood, collected after allogeneic stem cell transplant with posttransplant cyclophosphamide. Source of these receptors: a male patient in his sixties or seventies who received an allogeneic stem cell transplant from a related donor and was CMV-positive. Certain T cells may be donor cells from the graft. Each CDR3 is given with its conserved first and last residue. The order of the fields is clone size, J gene, V gene, D gene, CDR3 protein, CDR3 DNA. D genes are given only for firm matches. Rows give clone size only sometimes, using once, few, many, or a class for an expanded clone.

.	TRBJ1-2	TRBV28	.	CASSTIWEGDYGYTF	TGTGCCAGCTCGACGATATGGGAAGGGGACTATGGCTACACCTTC
.	TRBJ2-1	TRBV7-2	TRBD2	CASSLRAGGARGQQFF	TGTGCCAGCAGCTTAAGGGCCGGGGGGGCTCGGGGGCAGCAGTTCTTC
.	TRBJ1-1	TRBV5-4	.	CASSREGWAEAFF	TGTGCCAGCAGCCGGGAAGGGTGGGCTGAAGCTTTCTTT
.	TRBJ2-2	TRBV7-9	.	CASSPGVWSNTGELFF	TGTGCCAGCAGCCCGGGGGTGTGGTCGAACACCGGGGAGCTGTTTTTT
.	TRBJ2-3	TRBV4-2	TRBD2	CASSQGVAGGSTDTQYF	TGTGCCAGCAGCCAGGGGGTTGCGGGGGGTAGCACAGATACGCAGTATTTT
.	TRBJ1-2	TRBV25-1	TRBD1	CASSDFTLGQGGYGYTF	TGTGCCAGCAGTGACTTTACCCTTGGACAGGGGGGCTATGGCTACACCTTC
.	TRBJ1-5	TRBV19	TRBD1	CASRILSGDSPYSNQPQHF	TGTGCCAGTAGGATCCTCTCCGGGGACAGCCCTTATAGCAATCAGCCCCAGCATTTT
.	TRBJ2-1	TRBV7-2	TRBD2	CASSSLAGGQGEQFF	TGTGCCAGCAGCTCTTTAGCGGGGGGGCAGGGTGAGCAGTTCTTC
.	TRBJ2-3	TRBV5-1	.	CASSWGGRVTDTQYF	TGCGCCAGCAGCTGGGGGGGGCGAGTGACAGATACGCAGTATTTT
.	TRBJ2-1	TRBV7-2	TRBD1	CASSLRQGWYEQFF	TGTGCCAGCAGCCTCAGACAGGGATGGTATGAGCAGTTCTTC
.	TRBJ1-2	TRBV6-1	TRBD1	CASTSIGQGNYGYTF	TGTGCCAGCACCTCCATCGGACAGGGCAACTATGGCTACACCTTC
.	TRBJ2-5	TRBV5-1	TRBD1	CASSLGTVEETQYF	TGCGCCAGCAGTTTGGGGACAGTCGAAGAGACCCAGTACTTC
.	TRBJ1-2	TRBV27	TRBD1	CASSPRQGRDGYTF	TGTGCCAGCAGTCCCCGACAGGGGCGTGATGGCTACACCTTC
.	TRBJ2-1	TRBV11-1	TRBD1	CASSWIKRDRGRDEQFF	TGTGCCAGCAGCTGGATAAAGCGGGACAGGGGAAGGGATGAGCAGTTCTTC
.	TRBJ1-1	TRBV5-4	.	CASSREAPNTEAFF	TGTGCCAGCAGCCGGGAAGCCCCGAACACTGAAGCTTTCTTT
.	TRBJ1-5	TRBV5-1	TRBD1	CASSLTGGNQPQHF	TGCGCCAGCAGCTTGACAGGGGGGAATCAGCCCCAGCATTTT
.	TRBJ2-3	TRBV10-3	TRBD2	CAISESKGLAGTDTQYF	TGTGCCATCAGTGAGTCTAAAGGACTAGCGGGGACGGATACGCAGTATTTT
once	TRBJ2-1	TRBV5-5	TRBD2	CASSSAIAGLHNEQFF	TGTGCCAGCAGCTCCGCTATAGCGGGGCTCCACAATGAGCAGTTCTTC
.	TRBJ2-1	TRBV4-1	.	CASSQRAGLNEQFF	TGCGCCAGCAGCCAACGTGCGGGCCTAAATGAGCAGTTCTTC
.	TRBJ2-5	TRBV7-2	.	CASSFTGEEETQYF	TGTGCCAGCAGCTTCACAGGGGAGGAAGAGACCCAGTACTTC
.	TRBJ1-2	TRBV2	.	CASSSDSFNYGYTF	TGTGCCAGCAGTTCGGACAGTTTCAACTATGGCTACACCTTC
.	TRBJ2-1	TRBV19	.	CASSMGQIGINEQFF	TGTGCCAGTAGTATGGGTCAGATCGGGATAAATGAGCAGTTCTTC
once	TRBJ1-2	TRBV18	.	CASSQEGVPVF	TGTGCCAGCTCCCAGGAGGGCGTCCCGGTTTTC
.	TRBJ2-7	TRBV28	.	CASSLPRSGWGRDEQYF	TGTGCCAGCAGTTTACCCCGATCAGGCTGGGGGCGCGACGAGCAGTACTTC
.	TRBJ1-5	TRBV2	.	CASSVETATNQPQHF	TGTGCCAGCAGTGTAGAGACAGCCACTAATCAGCCCCAGCATTTT
.	TRBJ2-2	TRBV4-2	TRBD2	CASSPAGAGGGGELFF	TGTGCCAGCAGCCCAGCTGGGGCGGGGGGTGGCGGGGAGCTGTTTTTT
once	TRBJ2-5	TRBV7-2	TRBD1	CASSLGGQGTYLGTQYF	TGTGCCAGCAGCTTAGGGGGACAGGGGACCTATTTGGGGACCCAGTACTTC
.	TRBJ2-1	TRBV30	TRBD2	CAWSSGGRRFYNEQFF	TGTGCCTGGAGTAGCGGGGGCAGGAGATTTTACAATGAGCAGTTCTTC
.	TRBJ2-5	TRBV10-3	.	CAISGTKETQYF	TGTGCCATCAGTGGGACAAAAGAGACCCAGTACTTC
.	TRBJ2-7	TRBV18	TRBD1	CASSPPWTGGYEQYF	TGTGCCAGCTCACCACCTTGGACAGGGGGCTACGAGCAGTACTTC
once	TRBJ1-1	TRBV7-3	.	CASSTVRGSTEAFF	TGTGCCAGCAGCACCGTCCGGGGGAGCACTGAAGCTTTCTTT
.	TRBJ1-2	TRBV6-5	TRBD1	CASMAGTVYGYTF	TGTGCCAGCATGGCCGGGACAGTCTATGGCTACACCTTC
.	TRBJ2-5	TRBV11-3	.	CASSSSPIGTQYF	TGTGCCAGCAGCTCTAGTCCCATAGGGACCCAGTACTTC
.	TRBJ1-1	TRBV19	.	CASSMMGHTEAFF	TGTGCCAGTAGTATGATGGGGCATACTGAAGCTTTCTTT
.	TRBJ1-2	TRBV28	TRBD1	CASIEQGASGYTF	TGTGCCAGCATTGAACAGGGGGCTTCTGGCTACACCTTC
.	TRBJ2-3	TRBV7-3	TRBD1	CASSDGTGTDTQYF	TGTGCCAGCAGCGACGGGACAGGTACAGATACGCAGTATTTT
.	TRBJ1-4	TRBV4-3	TRBD1	CASSPGQGGNEKLFF	TGCGCCAGCAGCCCCGGACAGGGTGGGAATGAAAAACTGTTTTTT
.	TRBJ1-4	TRBV19	.	CASSIALLRRGMGEKLFF	TGTGCCAGTAGTATAGCACTCCTAAGGAGGGGAATGGGTGAAAAACTGTTTTTT
once	TRBJ2-7	TRBV19	TRBD1	CASRGTGAAYEQYF	TGTGCCAGTAGGGGGACAGGGGCTGCCTACGAGCAGTACTTC
.	TRBJ2-7	TRBV9	TRBD2	CASSARLAGSSYEQYF	TGTGCCAGCAGCGCCCGACTAGCGGGGAGCTCCTACGAGCAGTACTTC
.	TRBJ1-5	TRBV28	.	CASSPVGFQPQHF	TGTGCCAGCTCCCCCGTCGGGTTTCAGCCCCAGCATTTT
.	TRBJ1-2	TRBV18	.	CASSPRRSKDGYTF	TGTGCCAGCTCACCCCGGAGGAGTAAGGATGGCTACACCTTC
.	TRBJ2-7	TRBV7-2	TRBD2	CASSLLIPSGDYYEQYF	TGTGCCAGCAGCTTACTAATCCCTAGCGGGGACTACTACGAGCAGTACTTC
.	TRBJ1-2	TRBV5-1	TRBD1	CASSLFAQGALGYTF	TGCGCCAGCAGCTTGTTTGCCCAGGGGGCGCTTGGCTACACCTTC
once	TRBJ2-5	TRBV7-9	TRBD1	CASGTGGFGETQYF	TGTGCCAGCGGGACAGGAGGGTTTGGGGAGACCCAGTACTTC
.	TRBJ2-7	TRBV6-1	.	CAIEGVRGDYEQYF	TGTGCCATTGAGGGGGTTCGTGGAGACTACGAGCAGTACTTC
.	TRBJ1-2	TRBV5-4	TRBD1	CASSRIGTGVMGYTF	TGTGCCAGCAGCCGCATCGGGACAGGGGTAATGGGCTACACCTTC
.	TRBJ1-1	TRBV2	.	CASSLPVSTEAFF	TGTGCCAGCAGCCTGCCGGTGAGCACTGAAGCTTTCTTT
.	TRBJ2-7	TRBV11-2	.	CASSLTDSSYEQYF	TGTGCCAGCAGCTTAACAGACAGTTCCTACGAGCAGTACTTC
.	TRBJ2-2	TRBV6-5	TRBD2	CASSATSGGAGELFF	TGTGCCAGCAGCGCTACTAGCGGGGGGGCCGGGGAGCTGTTTTTT
once	TRBJ2-3	TRBV5-1	TRBD2	CASSLAGLAGADTQYF	TGCGCCAGCAGCCTAGCCGGGTTAGCGGGGGCAGATACGCAGTATTTT
.	TRBJ1-5	TRBV29-1	.	CSGHGTKVDQPQHF	TGCAGCGGCCACGGGACAAAGGTAGATCAGCCCCAGCATTTT
.	TRBJ2-2	TRBV5-5	TRBD2	CASSWGTTRGKTGELFF	TGTGCCAGCAGCTGGGGGACTACTAGGGGCAAGACCGGGGAGCTGTTTTTT
.	TRBJ1-5	TRBV7-9	.	CASSLESNQPQHF	TGTGCCAGCAGCTTGGAGAGCAATCAGCCCCAGCATTTT
.	TRBJ2-1	TRBV6-6	TRBD1	CASRGQGTDEQFF	TGTGCCAGCCGGGGACAGGGGACTGATGAGCAGTTCTTC
few	TRBJ1-6	TRBV4-2	.	CASSQEGAAPEFHF	TGTGCCAGCAGCCAAGAGGGAGCTGCCCCGGAGTTCCACTTT
.	TRBJ1-2	TRBV28	.	CASSLGGSGGYTF	TGTGCCAGCAGTTTGGGGGGAAGTGGGGGCTACACCTTC
.	TRBJ1-1	TRBV11-3	.	CASSTSQGRTEAFF	TGTGCCAGCAGCACATCCCAGGGTCGCACTGAAGCTTTCTTT
.	TRBJ1-4	TRBV7-9	.	CASSRGSYDEKLFF	TGTGCCAGCAGCCGGGGGTCTTACGATGAAAAACTGTTTTTT
.	TRBJ1-4	TRBV6-5	.	CASGLGVATNEKLFF	TGTGCCAGCGGTCTAGGGGTTGCAACTAATGAAAAACTGTTTTTT